This T cell receptor (beta chain) was obtained from a study of T cell responses to AZD1222 COVID-19 vaccine. Overall study findings and caveats: Most donors were white British, females outnumbered males, and clonal diversity was possibly underestimated. Baseline testing showed seropositivity in only a handful of AZD1222 recipients. Increases in Spike-specific TCR breadth and depth were seen after two AZD1222 doses.

Generated by immunoSEQ multiplex PCR, the TCRdb table keeps only in-frame clones and is missing some. This sample has about 170,000 clones; roughly nine tenths occur once, and the top ten carry 0.95% to 1.1%. In germline, CDR1 is ENHRY, CDR2 SYGVKD. The CDR3 loop spans 14 amino acids. The junction had 6 bases not matched to a gene; V was cut back by 2 bases and J by 6 bases. Pooled samples include second doses given at about 4 or 12 weeks. In the case of this clone: What it binds is unknown.

The chain uses TRBV10-3 and TRBJ1-1; 7 nucleotides agree with TRBD1. Sequences were derived from peripheral blood, sampled 28 days after the second AZD1222 dose. The clonotype was recovered from an adult who received the AZD1222 COVID-19 vaccine. Here the CDR3 DNA reads TGTGCCATCAGTGAGAGGGGACAGCGGTCTGAAGCTTTCTTT. Translated: CAISERGQRSEAFF.